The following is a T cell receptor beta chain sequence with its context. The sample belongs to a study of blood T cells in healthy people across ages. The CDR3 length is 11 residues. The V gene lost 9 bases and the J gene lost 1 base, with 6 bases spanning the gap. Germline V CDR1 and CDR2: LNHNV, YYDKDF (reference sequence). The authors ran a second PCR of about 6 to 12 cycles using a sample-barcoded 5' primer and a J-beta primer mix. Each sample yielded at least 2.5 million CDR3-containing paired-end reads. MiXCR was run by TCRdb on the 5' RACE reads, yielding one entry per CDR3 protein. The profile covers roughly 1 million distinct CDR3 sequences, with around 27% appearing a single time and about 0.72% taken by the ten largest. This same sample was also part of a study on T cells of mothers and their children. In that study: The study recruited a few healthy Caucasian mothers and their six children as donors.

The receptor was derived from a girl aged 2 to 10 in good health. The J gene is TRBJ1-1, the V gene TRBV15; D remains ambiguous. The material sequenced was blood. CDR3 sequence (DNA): TGTGCCACTCAAGAGAACACTGAAGCTTTCTTT. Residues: CATQENTEAFF.